Sequencing of this T cell receptor (beta chain) was carried out in a study of lymphopenia after photon versus proton radiotherapy. Germline lookup yields CDR1 SGHRS and CDR2 YFSETQ. The length of the CDR3 is 14 residues. The V end was cut by 2 bases, the J end by 8 bases, with 14 bases between. In regard to this clone: Antigen unknown.

Repertoires were generated with immunoSEQ multiplex PCR, while TCRdb's copy carries only in-frame clones and drops some. The sample lists roughly 63,000 clones; approximately 84% were seen once. Study results and caveats: Authors raise, but do not show, better survival with proton therapy. Proton therapy kept repertoires fairly stable, unlike photons, which gained effector/memory cells. Post-nadir TCR diversity decline inversely tracked overall survival among those who died.

This chain connects TRBV5-1 to TRBJ2-1, with TRBD2 as a possible D gene (6 bases). This sequence originates from a man aged 55-75 years with pancreatic cancer. The sequenced sample was peripheral blood, obtained from a patient treated with proton-based radiotherapy. DNA for the CDR3: TGCGCCAGCAGCTTCATGACCCCGGGGGATGAGCAGTTCTTC. This encodes CASSFMTPGDEQFF.